This TCR beta chain came from a study of CD8+ T cells in alopecia areata. Study information: Treated patients were given oral tofacitinib, which was dosed at 5 to 10 mg twice daily.

RNA was extracted and reverse transcribed into cDNA as the sequencing template. Generated by immunoSEQ multiplex PCR, the TCRdb table keeps only in-frame clones and is missing some. The sample includes over 150,000 clones, roughly 63% of them seen just once. The V end was cut by 4 bases, the J end by 0 bases, with 18 bases between. There are 16 residues in the CDR3. In germline, CDR1 is SQVTM, CDR2 ANQGSEA. From alopecia areata patients, lesional scalp punch biopsies and peripheral blood were collected. Sorting separated CD4+ and CD8+ T cells out of PBMCs. Findings and limits, study-wide: Affected lesional scalp, above all in alopecia totalis/universalis, was more clonal than normal scalp.

In this sample, this clone turned up a few times. As yet, its antigen is unknown. The starting material was CD4+ T cells sorted from blood, obtained at week 0. This TCR derives from a human donor with alopecia areata. The chain recombines TRBV29-1 with TRBJ1-2; possible D gene TRBD1, 6 bases. Here the CDR3 reads CSVGFGDTKTNYGYTF. CDR3 nucleotides: TGCAGCGTTGGTTTCGGGGACACCAAAACTAACTATGGCTACACCTTC.